The 27 T cell receptor beta chains listed next were all sequenced from one sample in a study of T cells in Graves' hyperthyroidism and ophthalmopathy. Researchers took RNA transcripts and amplified the TCR beta CDR3 regions from them. The TCR CDR3 was amplified in a first-round RT-PCR using the HTBI primer set. TCRdb re-called the multiplex PCR reads through MiXCR, storing one row per CDR3 protein. Of about 500,000 distinct CDR3 sequences in the sample, 46% were seen once. The sequencing sample was made of peripheral blood or thyroid tissue (not recorded which). The receptors stem from an adult woman with Graves' disease, either hyperthyroidism or ophthalmopathy (not recorded which).

The V and J genes are TRBV10-3 and TRBJ1-2, with D perhaps matching TRBD1 (5 bases). The CDR3 loop spans 12 amino acids. Between the trimmed V and J ends, which lost 0 bases and 10 bases, there was a span of 9 bases. Germline lookup yields CDR1 ENHRY and CDR2 SYGVKD. The CDR3 region has the DNA TGTGCCATCAGTGAGTCGACAGCCTCCTACACCTTC. The encoded protein is CAISESTASYTF.

The V gene is TRBV20-1, the J gene TRBJ1-2, with TRBD1 matching over 9 bases. V was clipped by 0 bases and J by 6 bases; unmatched bases: 5. Germline V gene lookup returns CDR1 DFQATT and CDR2 SNEGSKA (reference sequence). The CDR3 consists of 14 residues. This chain's CDR3 is CSAREIQGADGYTF. The CDR3 nucleotides read TGCAGTGCTAGAGAGATACAGGGGGCTGATGGCTACACCTTC.

CDR3 loop: CSVDRPGHNYGYTF. The CDR3, as DNA: TGCAGCGTTGACCGACCGGGCCACAACTATGGCTACACCTTC. The chain links TRBV29-1 to TRBJ1-2, with unresolved D. The V and J ends lost 3 bases and 2 bases respectively, with 13 bases between them. Germline CDR1 reads SQVTM; CDR2 reads ANQGSEA. The CDR3 spans 14 residues.

This clonotype was seen more than once but under ten times. The chain has TRBV5-1 and TRBJ1-2; TRBD1 agrees at 8 bases. With 4 bases clipped from V and 6 bases from J, the junction kept 5 bases outside the gene matches. Per germline, CDR1 SGHRS and CDR2 YFSETQ. The length of the CDR3 is 13 residues. DNA for the CDR3: TGCGCCAGCAGCCCAGGACAGGGCCATGGCTACACCTTC. Protein product: CASSPGQGHGYTF.

This clonotype was found many times. The chain uses TRBV6-1 and TRBJ2-5; D gene unclear. CDR1 MNHNS and CDR2 SASEGT come from the germline V gene. The CDR3 contains 12 residues. Between the trimmed V and J ends, which lost 7 bases and 5 bases, there was a span of 11 bases. Written as DNA, the CDR3 is TGTGCCAGCAAGAGAGCCGGGGAGACCCAGTACTTC. This sequence encodes CASKRAGETQYF.

V and J are TRBV6-6 and TRBJ2-7; D gene ambiguous. Deletions cut 6 bases from V and 0 bases from J, with 15 bases between. The CDR3 sequence is 15 residues long. Looked up from germline, CDR1 is MNHNY and CDR2 is SVGAGI (reference sequence). For the CDR3, the DNA is TGTGCCAGCAGCTCCCCGGACCGGAGCTCCTACGAGCAGTACTTC. This sequence encodes CASSSPDRSSYEQYF.

In this sample, this clonotype turned up a few times. The gene calls are TRBV29-1 and TRBJ1-1; no definite D call. This CDR3 has 9 amino acids. Trimming pared 5 bases from V and 6 bases from J, leaving 4 bases between. Germline CDR1 SQVTM, CDR2 ANQGSEA. The CDR3 region has the DNA TGCAGCGTTTATCCTGAAGCTTTCTTT. Translation: CSVYPEAFF.

To note about this clonotype: A much more abundant neighbour one base away suggests this may be a read error. The chain joins TRBV14 to TRBJ2-2, with D possibly TRBD2 on 5 matching bases. The CDR3 is made up of 14 amino acids. The V end was cut by 6 bases, the J end by 6 bases, with 14 bases between. CDR1 and CDR2 from the germline V gene are SGHDN and FVKESK. The CDR3 is CASSRTHRPGELFF. CDR3 DNA sequence: TGTGCCAGCAGTCGGACTCATAGGCCCGGGGAGCTGTTTTTT.

This chain joins TRBV9 and TRBJ2-2, with D possibly TRBD1 on 5 matching bases. The germline V and J ends were trimmed by 0 bases and 0 bases, with 9 bases remaining between them. Per the germline V gene, CDR1 is SGDLS and CDR2 is YYNGEE. This CDR3 is 16 amino acids long. DNA for the CDR3: TGTGCCAGCAGCGTAGCGTGGACATCGAACACCGGGGAGCTGTTTTTT. Its translation: CASSVAWTSNTGELFF. Filled out from reference TRBV9 and TRBJ2-2, the complete variable domain reads DSGVTQTPKHLITATGQRVTLRCSPRSGDLSVYWYQQSLDQGLQFLIQYYNGEERAKGNILERFSAQQFPDLHSELNLSSLELGDSALYFCASSVAWTSNTGELFFGEGSRLTVL.

On this clonotype: A much larger clonotype is one base distant, so this may be a read error. In this CDR3 the conserved last residue, phenylalanine or tryptophan, is missing, so a read error is likely. J is TRBJ2-7 and V is TRBV14, with D tentatively TRBD1 (5 bases). V lost 4 bases to trimming and J lost 7 bases, with 11 bases between them. Germline assignment: CDR1 SGHDN and CDR2 FVKESK. This CDR3 region has 12 residues. The CDR3 here is CASSRGVGEQYL. The CDR3 DNA is TGTGCCAGCAGCCGGGGCGTAGGGGAGCAGTACCTC.

J is TRBJ1-1 and V is TRBV10-3, with 12 bases matching TRBD1. The ends lost 7 bases at V and 3 bases at J; junction bases unmatched: 9. This CDR3 comprises 16 residues. Germline assignment: CDR1 ENHRY and CDR2 SYGVKD. In DNA, the CDR3 is TGTGCCATCAATCCGGGACAGGGGGCCGGGGACACTGAAGCTTTCTTT. Translated: CAINPGQGAGDTEAFF.

J is TRBJ1-2 and V is TRBV6-1; D uncertain. This CDR3 has 17 amino acids. V dropped 2 bases and J dropped 2 bases, with 18 bases sitting between them. In germline, CDR1 is MNHNS, CDR2 SASEGT. This chain's CDR3 is CASSEFPRRANNYGYTF. In DNA, the CDR3 is TGTGCCAGCAGTGAATTCCCCCGACGGGCTAACAACTATGGCTACACCTTC.

The chain uses TRBV10-3 and TRBJ1-6; TRBD1 aligns across 7 bases. CDR3 length: 14 residues. Germline V CDR1 and CDR2: ENHRY, SYGVKD. V trimming: 6 bases; J trimming: 8 bases; junction bases outside the gene matches: 7. The DNA of the CDR3 is TGTGCCATCAGACGAGGACAGGACGATTCACCCCTCCACTTT. It translates to CAIRRGQDDSPLHF.

With respect to this clonotype: Its ends do not fully match the called genes, so a read error is possible. The chain links TRBV19 to TRBJ2-6, with D tentatively TRBD1 or TRBD2 (5 bases each). This CDR3 comprises 17 residues. Germline V gene data show CDR1 as LNHDA and CDR2 as SQIVND (reference sequence). CDR3 in amino acids: CASRPGRRGSGANVLTF. The CDR3 nucleotides read TGTGCCAGCAGACCGGGACGTCGTGGCTCTGGGGCCAACGTCCTGACCTTC.

As concerns this clonotype: One end of the junction does not line up with germline, which may come from a read error. V and J are TRBV2 and TRBJ2-2, with 9 bases that match TRBD1. The length of the CDR3 is 13 residues. Germline CDR1 SNHLY, CDR2 FYNNEI. CDR3 in amino acids: CASSDGTGRELFF. In nucleotides, the CDR3 is TGTGCCAGCAGTGACGGGACAGGGAGGGAGCTGTTCTTT.

This clonotype was seen only a few times. This chain joins TRBV5-4 and TRBJ1-2, with D unclear. The germline gives CDR1 SGHNT, CDR2 YYREEE (reference sequence). Trimming removed 3 bases at V and 4 bases at J, with 13 bases between. The CDR3 length is 14 residues. The CDR3 reads CASSSTEGFYGYTF. Written as DNA, the CDR3 is TGTGCCAGCAGCTCCACGGAAGGGTTCTATGGCTACACCTTC. The full variable domain, in which reference TRBV5-4 and TRBJ1-2 provide the parts outside the CDR3, is ETGVTQSPTHLIKTRGQQVTLRCSSQSGHNTVSWYQQALGQGPQFIFQYYREEENGRGNFPPRFSGLQFPNYSSELNVNALELDDSALYLCASSSTEGFYGYTFGSGTRLTVV.

The V gene is TRBV10-3, the J gene TRBJ1-4; 7 positions agree with TRBD1. Germline V gene sequence: CDR1 ENHRY, CDR2 SYGVKD. This CDR3 contains 14 residues. J was trimmed by 8 bases and V by 6 bases; bases with no gene match: 9. The chain's CDR3 is CAIRYGTEKEKLFF. The CDR3 DNA is TGTGCCATCAGGTACGGGACAGAGAAAGAAAAACTGTTTTTT.

In its sample, this clonotype was seen a few times. V usage is TRBV29-1 and J usage is TRBJ1-1, with D uncertain. Germline CDR1 is SQVTM and CDR2 is ANQGSEA. Trimming left V 3 bases short and J 8 bases short, with 10 bases between. The CDR3 length is 11 residues. The CDR3 is CSVDLGSEAFF. The CDR3 nucleotides read TGCAGCGTTGACCTAGGGTCAGAAGCTTTCTTT.

This sequence joins TRBV2 and TRBJ2-5; D is perhaps TRBD2 (6 bases). V was clipped by 7 bases and J by 1 base, with 19 bases between them. Germline CDR1 reads SNHLY; CDR2 reads FYNNEI. The CDR3 covers 16 residues. In DNA form, the CDR3 reads TGTGCCAGCACACTAACGGGAGTTTACCGCCAAGAGACCCAGTACTTC. As protein: CASTLTGVYRQETQYF.

There are many counts of this clonotype. The chain is built from TRBV7-9 and TRBJ2-7; 9 bases fit TRBD2. The CDR3 has 14 amino acids. Germline V gene data show CDR1 as SEHNR and CDR2 as FQNEAQ (reference sequence). Germline trimming cut 5 bases from V and 3 bases from J; bases unmatched to any gene: 5. This CDR3 is CASSQSGGHYEQYF. CDR3 in DNA: TGTGCCAGCAGCCAAAGCGGGGGGCACTACGAGCAGTACTTC.

The chain recombines TRBV7-9 with TRBJ1-1, with D possibly TRBD1 on 5 matching bases. The CDR3 is made up of 12 amino acids. Per the germline V gene, CDR1 is SEHNR and CDR2 is FQNEAQ (reference sequence). V lost 6 bases and J 5 bases, leaving 10 bases between the germline ends. This CDR3 reads CASREGRTEAFF. CDR3 bases: TGTGCCAGCAGAGAGGGGCGTACTGAAGCTTTCTTT.

The J gene is TRBJ1-2, the V gene TRBV3-1; possible D gene TRBD1, 5 bases. The germline V and J ends were trimmed by 2 bases and 4 bases, with 17 bases remaining between them. Germline CDR1 LGHDT, CDR2 YNNKEL (reference sequence). This CDR3 has 16 amino acids. Here the CDR3 reads CASSQHDSQQVYGYTF. The CDR3 DNA is TGTGCCAGCAGCCAACACGACAGCCAACAAGTCTATGGCTACACCTTC.

The chain uses TRBV25-1 and TRBJ1-1; TRBD1 agrees at 10 bases. The CDR3 has 20 amino acids. The V segment lost 5 bases and the J segment 0 bases; nucleotides outside the gene matches: 18. CDR1 and CDR2 (germline): MGHDK, SYGVNS. The CDR3: CASSSYSSGTGVFVNTEAFF. In DNA form, the CDR3 reads TGTGCCAGCAGTTCCTATTCATCCGGGACAGGGGTTTTTGTGAACACTGAAGCTTTCTTT.

This clonotype was recorded many times. This chain links TRBV5-1 with TRBJ1-4; D uncertain. CDR1 and CDR2 from the germline V gene are SGHRS and YFSETQ. Trimming stripped 2 bases from V and 0 bases from J, with 5 bases between. CDR3 length: 14 amino acids. This CDR3 reads CASSLMATNEKLFF. CDR3 bases: TGCGCCAGCAGCTTAATGGCAACTAATGAAAAACTGTTTTTT.

This clonotype was recorded many times. V and J are TRBV6-6 and TRBJ2-5; perhaps TRBD2 as D (6 bases). The CDR3 contains 13 residues. Looked up from germline, CDR1 is MNHNY and CDR2 is SVGAGI (reference sequence). Deletions cut 6 bases from V and 5 bases from J, with 13 bases between. The CDR3 protein is CASRTSTRETQYF. CDR3 DNA sequence: TGTGCCAGCAGGACTAGTACCCGGGAGACCCAGTACTTC.

This clonotype showed up many times. The V call is TRBV4-1, the J call TRBJ2-7, with TRBD2 identical over 7 bases. Germline V lookup: CDR1 MGHRA, CDR2 YSYEKL. The V segment lost 0 bases and the J segment 0 bases; nucleotides outside the gene matches: 8. This CDR3 contains 17 residues. The CDR3 sequence: CASSQDRLAGLSYEQYF. In DNA, the CDR3 is TGCGCCAGCAGCCAAGACCGACTAGCTGGCCTCTCCTACGAGCAGTACTTC.

This clonotype has a handful of counts. The rearrangement joins TRBV9 to TRBJ2-7, with TRBD2 identical over 7 bases. There are 14 residues in the CDR3. V gave up 10 bases and J gave up 3 bases; unmatched junction bases: 13. Per germline, CDR1 SGDLS and CDR2 YYNGEE. DNA of the CDR3: TGTGCCGTGTCCTGGCGGGAGTTCATCTACGAGCAGTACTTC. Translation gives CAVSWREFIYEQYF.